The rows below give T cell receptor beta chains drawn from one sample of a study of cytomegalovirus exposure and HLA in healthy donors. Only in-frame clones appear in the TCRdb table, and some are missing; sequencing was by immunoSEQ multiplex PCR. The ten top clones account for 2% to 2.5%, within a sample of about 140,000 clones. Sequencing was performed on PBMCs. The receptors stem from a woman between 18 and 29 years old in good health and CMV-seronegative. Both conserved end residues are part of each CDR3. A D gene is named only where the DNA matches it firmly.

TGTGCCAGCAGCTTACGTGGACTAGTTGAAGCTTTCTTT	CASSLRGLVEAFF	TRBV13	TRBJ1-1	-
TGTGCCAGTGGAGGACAGGCGAACACCGGGGAGCTGTTTTTT	CASGGQANTGELFF	TRBV2	TRBJ2-2	TRBD1
TGTGCCACCAGCAGAGATCCACGAGGTCTGAACACTGAAGCTTTCTTT	CATSRDPRGLNTEAFF	TRBV15	TRBJ1-1	-
TGTGCCAGCACAGGGAATGTAGGGGAAAAACTGTTTTTT	CASTGNVGEKLFF	TRBV6-1	TRBJ1-4	-
TGTGCCAGCAGCCCCGGGGTTAACTATGGCTACACCTTC	CASSPGVNYGYTF	TRBV5-6	TRBJ1-2	-
TGTGCCAGTAGTATAGGAGTAGCGGGATCAAATACGCAGTATTTT	CASSIGVAGSNTQYF	TRBV19	TRBJ2-3	TRBD2
TGTGCCAGCAGTGGCCCAGGGTCCTCTAGCAATGAGCAGTTCTTC	CASSGPGSSSNEQFF	TRBV6-1	TRBJ2-1	-
TGTGCCAGCAACGGGGCGGCTAGCGGGAGCAATGAGCAGTTCTTC	CASNGAASGSNEQFF	TRBV6-5	TRBJ2-1	TRBD2
TGTGCCAGCAGCTTATATGGTGTCGGTGACTATGGCTACACCTTC	CASSLYGVGDYGYTF	TRBV7-2	TRBJ1-2	-
TGTGCCAGCAGCCCCCGCCGGCAGGGGGGCCACGAGCAGTACTTC	CASSPRRQGGHEQYF	TRBV7-9	TRBJ2-7	-